This T cell receptor beta chain was recovered during a study of T cells in Graves' hyperthyroidism and ophthalmopathy. The CDR3 runs to 16 residues. Germline assignment: CDR1 SGHRS and CDR2 YFSETQ. With 5 bases clipped from V and 5 bases from J, the junction kept 13 bases outside the gene matches. Over 18 months, lack of ophthalmopathy progression marked Graves' hyperthyroidism as stable. Newly diagnosed hyperthyroidism patients aged 18 to 65 years had disease lasting under 2 months. Roughly 9.1 ml of fresh peripheral blood supplied the PBMCs. TCR beta CDR3 regions were amplified from RNA transcripts. Primed by the HTBI set, a first-round RT-PCR was run on the TCR CDR3. Each CDR3 protein is one row after TCRdb ran MiXCR on the multiplex PCR reads. The sample has fewer than 400,000 distinct CDR3 sequences, approximately 25% seen once.

This TCR was recovered from a man aged 50 or older with Graves' hyperthyroidism. Material: blood. The J gene is TRBJ2-1, the V gene TRBV5-1; TRBD1 matches at 7 bases. The CDR3 protein is CASSREVAGGHNEQFF. In nucleotides, the CDR3 is TGCGCCAGCAGTAGAGAAGTGGCAGGGGGACACAATGAGCAGTTCTTC.